Below, one T cell receptor (beta chain) is given with its context. Donors were grouped by their self-reported clinical history. Per the original methods: Researchers report that nucleated cell counts were estimated from reference gene primer amplification. Clones were read by immunoSEQ multiplex PCR, and TCRdb kept only the in-frame ones, dropping some. V and J calls plus clone size are reproduced from that table; the DNA served to infer D and trimming. The table includes 200,000 to 250,000 clones, around 90% detected once. This specimen belongs to a study of blood T cell repertoires in COVID-19. CDR1 and CDR2 (germline): SEHNR, FQNEAQ (reference sequence). CDR3 length equals 17 residues. The V and J ends lost 4 bases and 4 bases, in that order; junction bases with no gene match: 13.

This TCR was sampled from a man younger than 40 who had recovered from COVID-19. The chain employs TRBV7-9 and TRBJ1-3; the match to TRBD1 covers 7 bases. Sequencing was performed on PBMCs or T cells enriched from blood (not recorded which). The CDR3 here is CASSSYTGSGQGNTIYF. In DNA, the CDR3 is TGTGCCAGCAGCTCGTATACCGGGTCGGGACAGGGAAACACCATATATTTT.